The clone carrying this T cell receptor beta chain showed up many times. What it binds is not known. This entry comes from a study of T cells in Graves' hyperthyroidism and ophthalmopathy. Study-wide points: Researchers found most expanded thyroid clonotypes above 0.001 in blood as well.

TCR beta CDR3 region amplification was performed from RNA transcripts. Using the HTBI primer set, a first-round RT-PCR was run on the TCR CDR3. TCRdb fed the multiplex PCR reads into MiXCR, producing one record per CDR3 protein. The sample has 300,000 to 450,000 distinct CDR3 sequences, approximately 14% seen once. An absence of ophthalmopathy progression within 18 months meant stable Graves' hyperthyroidism. The source material was blood. The source of this sequence is a woman in her fifties or sixties with Graves' hyperthyroidism.

Written as DNA, the CDR3 is TGCGCCAGCAGCTTTACCGGGACAGGGTCCAATGAGCAGTTCTTC. It translates to CASSFTGTGSNEQFF. The chain joins TRBV5-1 to TRBJ2-1; 9 nucleotides agree with TRBD1. Unmatched junction bases numbered 6, after V lost 2 bases and J lost 6 bases. CDR1 is SGHRS and CDR2 is YFSETQ in the germline V gene. This CDR3 is built from 15 residues.